This is a list of T cell receptor beta chains from one sample in a study of cytomegalovirus exposure and HLA in healthy donors. Produced via immunoSEQ multiplex PCR; TCRdb's table is partial and in-frame only. The sample includes under 200,000 clones, around 88% seen only once; the top ten take more than 0.7%. Specimen: PBMCs. Receptors originate from a woman aged 30 to 39 in good health and CMV-seronegative. Both conserved end residues are part of each CDR3.

V: TRBV2; J: TRBJ2-1; CDR3: CASSEGIAGIVDEQFF
V: TRBV9; J: TRBJ1-5; CDR3: CASSVGAQGGQPQHF
V: TRBV4-1; J: TRBJ2-7; CDR3: CASSRGGGAYEQYF
V: TRBV5-4; J: -; CDR3: CASSFEAAGPYEQYF
V: TRBV9; J: TRBJ1-3; CDR3: CASSDQAGRDTIYF
V: TRBV10-3; J: TRBJ2-1; CDR3: CASSGTNLGYEQFF
V: TRBV19; J: TRBJ2-7; CDR3: CASSIMLGVGTYEQYF
V: TRBV4-3; J: TRBJ2-1; CDR3: CASSQVFGLYNEQFF
V: TRBV30; J: TRBJ1-6; CDR3: CAWSFGRANSPLHF
V: TRBV7-7; J: TRBJ2-7; CDR3: CASSSHLAGGKVGEQYF
V: TRBV6-5; J: TRBJ2-5; CDR3: CASSPNILLYF
V: TRBV29-1; J: TRBJ1-6; CDR3: CSVVGPISRSPLHF
V: TRBV5-6; J: TRBJ1-6; CDR3: CASSLGTGGNSPLHF
V: TRBV6-1; J: TRBJ2-1; CDR3: CASGQYSYNEQFF
V: TRBV27; J: TRBJ2-3; CDR3: CASSPERLYTDTQYF
V: TRBV27; J: TRBJ2-1; CDR3: CASSFRGRSSGINEQFF
V: TRBV7-2; J: TRBJ1-4; CDR3: CASSLRGFEEKLFF
V: TRBV9; J: TRBJ2-7; CDR3: CASSASDVRHEQYF